The table lists the clone carrying this T cell receptor (beta chain) with a few counts. The antigen is unknown. This entry is derived from a study of vaccination effects on CD4 cells after COVID-19. Study-level results: Convalescent patients in the study were few, and early post-infection timepoints were absent. Clonal contraction was marked in infection- and vaccine-induced clones late after vaccination.

V was clipped by 5 bases and J by 6 bases, with 10 bases between them. There are 12 residues in the CDR3. Using viral peptide pools, the ViraFEST assay grew out antigen-specific CD4+ T cells prior to sequencing. It was after approximately 11 days of culture that CD4+ T cells were isolated. Each person got two doses of an mRNA SARS-CoV-2 vaccine, BNT162b2 or mRNA-1273. The healthy vaccine recipients, who had no prior SARS-CoV-2 infection, showed negative nucleocapsid antibodies. A half-volume exchange with IL-2 medium occurred on days 3 and 7. Libraries were prepared by immunoSEQ multiplex PCR; TCRdb keeps only in-frame clonotypes and omits some of them. The table shows 15,000 to 20,000 clones, with approximately 80% occurring only once.

This chain connects TRBV12-3 or TRBV12-4 to TRBJ1-2; D is uncertain. This clonotype was sampled from a human donor who received a COVID-19 vaccine. Source: CD4+ T cells from PBMCs cultured with HCoV-NL63 spike peptides, taken after COVID-19 vaccination. The CDR3: CASSRTNDGYTF. The CDR3 nucleotides read TGTGCCAGCAGTCGAACGAACGATGGCTACACCTTC.